This T cell receptor (beta chain) is from a study of blood T cell repertoires in COVID-19. This CDR3 comprises 14 residues. Trimming took off 3 bases at V and 4 bases at J, with 12 bases between the two ends. The V gene's germline CDR1 is LGHDT and CDR2 YNNKEL (reference sequence). This clone was detected only once. Produced via immunoSEQ multiplex PCR; TCRdb's table is partial and in-frame only. The top ten clones hold approximately 5.4% of a sample with around 220,000 clones, 75% to 90% of them seen once. The clonotype originates from a human donor in a cohort sampled during active COVID-19. The chain has TRBV3-1 (or the pseudogene TRBV3-2) and TRBJ1-1; D is perhaps TRBD1 (6 bases). The sample taken for sequencing was peripheral blood. CDR3 in DNA: TGTGCCAGCAGCCAGTGGGGGCGAGGCACTGAAGCTTTCTTT. The encoded protein is CASSQWGRGTEAFF.